The 5 T cell receptor beta chains listed next were all sequenced from one sample in a study of cytomegalovirus exposure and HLA in healthy donors. Primers for the PCR totalled 60 Vbeta and 13 Jbeta. Sequencing was performed with immunoSEQ multiplex PCR; in TCRdb, only in-frame clones are kept and a portion is missing. The sample shows approximately 130,000 clones, around 77% of them seen only once. Specimen: PBMCs. The receptors were gathered from a middle-aged man in good health and CMV-seronegative.

V gene TRBV14 combines with J gene TRBJ1-2; TRBD1 is a possible D gene (5 bases). With 4 bases removed from V and 8 bases from J, the gap between germline ends came to 14 bases. Germline V CDR1 and CDR2: SGHDN, FVKESK. The CDR3 has 13 amino acids. CDR3 amino acids: CASSPQGFWGYTF. The CDR3 DNA reads as TGTGCCAGCAGCCCGCAGGGATTTTGGGGCTACACCTTC.

V and J are TRBV4-1 and TRBJ2-2, with D tentatively TRBD2 (5 bases). Deletions cut 1 base from V and 0 bases from J, with 12 bases between. Germline loops: CDR1 MGHRA, CDR2 YSYEKL. CDR3 length: 17 amino acids. Here the CDR3 reads CASSQVRGGANTGELFF. CDR3 in DNA: TGCGCCAGCAGCCAAGTCCGTGGAGGTGCGAACACCGGGGAGCTGTTTTTT.

The chain uses TRBV28 and TRBJ2-1, with D possibly matching TRBD1 (5 bases). Trimming pared 3 bases from V and 9 bases from J, leaving 15 bases between. The length of the CDR3 is 14 residues. Germline V gene data show CDR1 as MDHEN and CDR2 as SYDVKM. The CDR3 region is CASSLKVGAAEQFF. For the CDR3, the DNA is TGTGCCAGCAGTTTGAAGGTAGGGGCAGCTGAGCAGTTCTTC. Full variable domain (rest looked up from reference TRBV28 and TRBJ2-1): DVKVTQSSRYLVKRTGEKVFLECVQDMDHENMFWYRQDPGLGLRLIYFSYDVKMKEKGDIPEGYSVSREKKERFSLILESASTNQTSMYLCASSLKVGAAEQFFGPGTRLTVL.

This clone has more than one count but fewer than ten. This rearrangement joins TRBV7-2 to TRBJ2-1; no firm D call. Germline loops: CDR1 SGHTA, CDR2 FQGNSA. This CDR3 contains 14 residues. Trimming removed 2 bases at V and 5 bases at J, with 10 bases between. The CDR3 DNA follows: TGTGCCAGCAGCTTATCCGGGTACAACAATGAGCAGTTCTTC. Its protein product is CASSLSGYNNEQFF.

The sample holds one count of this clone. The CDR3: CASSPLGHNTGELFF. The CDR3 DNA sequence: TGTGCCAGCTCACCACTGGGCCATAACACCGGGGAGCTGTTTTTT. The chain recombines TRBV18 with TRBJ2-2; D is unresolved. Germline CDR1 and CDR2: KGHSH and LQKENI. The CDR3 has 15 residues. V was trimmed by 1 base and J by 2 bases, leaving 8 bases between them. Complete variable domain (other parts from reference TRBV18 and TRBJ2-2): NAGVMQNPRHLVRRRGQEARLRCSPMKGHSHVYWYRQLPEEGLKFMVYLQKENIIDESGMPKERFSAEFPKEGPSILRIQQVVRGDSAAYFCASSPLGHNTGELFFGEGSRLTVL.